The rows below give T cell receptor beta chains drawn from one sample of a study of shared clonotypes between healthy human individuals. The repertoire was sequenced with immunoSEQ multiplex PCR; TCRdb's copy has only in-frame clones and lacks some. Of approximately 2.3 million clones listed, about 92% are singletons. The sequenced sample consisted of naive CD4+ T cells from PBMCs. These receptors were taken from a man younger than 30 in good health. Some clones in this sample may be carry-over from other donors' samples. Each CDR3 is given without its conserved first and last residue. The D gene is left open where the match is weak. Where a row states a size, it is once, few, many or the class of an expanded clone; other rows omit it.

CDR3,size,D,V,length
ASIPSGGAYTEAF,once,.,TRBV25-1,13
ATPGAGSYEQY,.,.,TRBV5-1,11
SALLRDEKLF,.,.,TRBV29-1,10
ASSLSNYGYT,.,.,TRBV28,10
SAMGGEQY,.,.,TRBV20-1,8
ASSKGQGEGETQY,.,TRBD1,TRBV11-3,13
ASSPAGSTDTQY,.,.,TRBV28,12
ASSLPGTDAHEQY,.,.,TRBV28,13
ASSTPSGSYEQY,once,TRBD2,TRBV7-2,12
ASSRTGNYGYT,.,TRBD1,TRBV6-5,11
ATSRDPLVGAYNEQF,.,.,TRBV15,15
ATSRGRVYQETQY,.,.,TRBV15,13
ASSQEPAGSSPLH,.,.,TRBV4-3,13
ASSLDARNSNEQF,.,.,TRBV11-1,13
ASSPLREEAF,.,.,TRBV18,10
ASSFPGLAGVNGNEQF,.,TRBD2,TRBV11-1,16
ASAPGGGAYNEQF,.,TRBD2,TRBV28,13
ASSGQTSYEQY,once,.,TRBV7-8,11
ASKRHDGSRYNEQF,.,.,TRBV28,14
AWSYGRTNEQF,.,.,TRBV30,11
ASSFRGAGGRTDTQY,once,TRBD2,TRBV28,15
ATRDSYNEQF,.,.,TRBV10-3,10
ASSLTGAGVYNEQF,.,.,TRBV5-1,14
ASSLSAGLRYT,.,.,TRBV7-2,11
ASSPSPGNTIY,.,.,TRBV18,11
ASSVGLRTSGRNQETQY,.,TRBD2,TRBV9,17
ASSFSGNSNQPQH,.,.,TRBV7-2,13
ASRKERSSYEQY,.,.,TRBV6-4,12
ASSSRADSYNEQF,.,.,TRBV28,13
ASSQYNEQF,.,.,TRBV6-6,9
ASSLGLAESSYEQY,.,TRBD2,TRBV27,14
ASSDLTGQETQY,.,.,TRBV9,12
ASSSPGTSYRLGEQF,.,TRBD2,TRBV28,15
ASSYSKVVGKTDTQY,.,.,TRBV6-8,15
ASSPLVTEAF,.,.,TRBV28,10
ASSARQRPEAF,once,.,TRBV27,11
ASSFGGDYGYT,.,.,TRBV5-6,11
ASSEGRPPYEQY,.,.,TRBV2,12
ASSLGQVFTGYT,.,.,TRBV7-2,12
ASSETGGVNSYEQY,.,TRBD1,TRBV27,14
ASSATGLRAYEQY,.,.,TRBV6-1,13
ASSIAGGGSNYGYT,.,.,TRBV19,14
ASRFSGRASGELF,.,TRBD2,TRBV6-5,13
ASSSWDRPYEQY,.,TRBD1,TRBV5-1,12
ASSEFEGGGEDYYGYT,.,.,TRBV25-1,16
ASSLEIGLAGAVGAYEQY,.,TRBD2,TRBV5-1,18
ASSLVVAGQETQY,.,TRBD2,TRBV5-1,13
ASSAYSGSRGTDTQY,.,.,TRBV9,15